The 28 T cell receptor beta chains reported below all come from one sample, sequenced in a study of blood T cell repertoires in COVID-19. The protocol was immunoSEQ multiplex PCR, while the TCRdb copy is restricted to in-frame clones and leaves out a portion. The data show more than 90,000 clones, around 85% seen once. The sequencing sample was made of peripheral blood. Every receptor here comes from a human donor in a cohort sampled during active COVID-19.

This clone was found once. This chain links TRBV30 with TRBJ1-5, with a tentative D call TRBD1 (5 bases). The CDR3 loop spans 13 amino acids. Trimming left V 2 bases short and J 2 bases short, with 7 bases between. Germline V CDR1 and CDR2: GTSNPN, SVGIG (reference sequence). CDR3 bases: TGTGCCTGGAGTTCACAGGGCAATCAGCCCCAGCATTTT. Translation: CAWSSQGNQPQHF.

This chain links TRBV5-6 with TRBJ2-3, with 11 bases fitting TRBD1. Germline CDR1 is SGHDT and CDR2 is YYEEEE. V lost 4 bases, J lost 2 bases, and 6 bases stayed unmatched. This CDR3 region has 16 residues. CDR3 nucleotide sequence: TGTGCCAGCAGCAAGGACAGGGGGCGAATCACAGATACGCAGTATTTT. It yields the protein CASSKDRGRITDTQYF.

The V call is TRBV14, the J call TRBJ1-1, with no clear D. CDR3 size: 14 residues. Between the trimmed V and J ends, which lost 1 base and 3 bases, there was a span of 9 bases. Germline CDR1 is SGHDN and CDR2 is FVKESK. CDR3 DNA: TGTGCCAGCAGCCAAGTAGGGAGGGACACTGAAGCTTTCTTT. Translated, it gives CASSQVGRDTEAFF.

This sequence joins TRBV19 and TRBJ1-4; D perhaps matches TRBD1 (6 bases). Per the germline V gene, CDR1 is LNHDA and CDR2 is SQIVND (reference sequence). With 5 bases removed from V and 4 bases from J, the gap between germline ends came to 14 bases. The CDR3 contains 15 residues. The CDR3 sequence: CASSLLTGLNEKLFF. CDR3 nucleotides: TGTGCCAGTAGTCTCCTAACAGGGCTTAATGAAAAACTGTTTTTT.

The chain joins TRBV29-1 to TRBJ2-3; D not certain. CDR3 length: 13 residues. Trimming stripped 5 bases from V and 6 bases from J, with 15 bases between. The V gene's germline CDR1 is SQVTM and CDR2 ANQGSEA. Written as DNA, the CDR3 is TGCAGCGTTTTACTCCCCGAGTGGGATACGCAGTATTTT. Amino acids: CSVLLPEWDTQYF.

The gene calls are TRBV30 and TRBJ2-1; 7 bases are a match to TRBD1. Germline V lookup: CDR1 GTSNPN, CDR2 SVGIG (reference sequence). CDR3 length equals 14 residues. Trimming took 4 bases from V and 6 from J; bases not matched to a gene: 9. The CDR3 region is CAWIAGTASNEQFF. CDR3 DNA sequence: TGTGCCTGGATAGCCGGGACAGCCAGCAATGAGCAGTTCTTC.

This clone has just one count. The chain is built from TRBV18 and TRBJ1-4, with 7 bases aligning to TRBD1. CDR3 length: 17 amino acids. Trimming took 4 bases from V and 3 from J; bases not matched to a gene: 11. Germline V gives CDR1 KGHSH, CDR2 LQKENI. This chain's CDR3 is CASSLFSRGEANEKLFF. CDR3 DNA: TGTGCCAGCTCACTATTCTCCAGGGGGGAAGCTAATGAAAAACTGTTTTTT.

The gene calls are TRBV2 and TRBJ1-2, with D uncertain. The germline V gene has CDR1 SNHLY and CDR2 FYNNEI. The CDR3 runs 11 residues. The germline V and J ends were trimmed by 4 bases and 4 bases, with 4 bases remaining between them. In DNA form, the CDR3 reads TGTGCCAGCAGTGGTAGCTATGGCTACACCTTC. This translates into CASSGSYGYTF.

Here the CDR3 reads CAIGGADRNYEQYF. The CDR3 region has the DNA TGTGCCATCGGGGGGGCTGACAGAAACTACGAGCAGTACTTC. The gene calls are TRBV10-3 and TRBJ2-7; possibly TRBD2 for D (7 bases). Germline V gives CDR1 ENHRY, CDR2 SYGVKD. Trimming took 8 bases from V and 3 from J, leaving 17 bases between them. This CDR3 has 14 residues.

This clone was observed a handful of times. The gene calls are TRBV5-1 and TRBJ2-2; 7 bases line up with TRBD2. The J segment lost 6 bases and the V segment lost 0 bases, leaving 8 bases of the junction unmatched. CDR3 length: 16 amino acids. In germline, CDR1 is SGHRS, CDR2 YFSETQ. The CDR3 bases are TGCGCCAGCAGCTTGGTGGTGGCTAGCGGATCCGGGGAGCTGTTTTTT. This translates into CASSLVVASGSGELFF.

The count of this clone is one. This chain uses TRBV6-1 with TRBJ2-5; TRBD2 might be the D (6 bases). This CDR3 is built from 15 residues. V was pared by 2 bases and J by 3 bases, with 13 bases between. Germline CDR1 MNHNS, CDR2 SASEGT. CDR3 region: CASSERGRLEETQYF. The CDR3 DNA reads as TGTGCCAGCAGTGAAAGGGGACGACTAGAAGAGACCCAGTACTTC.

This clone was counted between two and nine times. The chain employs TRBV5-8 and TRBJ1-5; a weak D match, TRBD1 (5 bases). CDR1 is SGHTS, CDR2 YDEGEE, per germline. The CDR3 covers 15 residues. Trimming stripped 3 bases from V and 4 bases from J, with 14 bases between. The CDR3 loop is CASSWGRDPNQPQHF. CDR3 DNA sequence: TGTGCCAGCAGCTGGGGCAGGGATCCTAATCAGCCCCAGCATTTT.

This chain connects TRBV30 to TRBJ1-5; D may be TRBD1 (5 bases). Looked up from germline, CDR1 is GTSNPN and CDR2 is SVGIG (reference sequence). CDR3 length: 15 amino acids. Trimming took off 1 base at V and 4 bases at J, with 14 bases between the two ends. The CDR3 DNA sequence: TGTGCCTGGAGTGCCGGACAAGGGTTAAATCAGCCCCAGCATTTT. Protein: CAWSAGQGLNQPQHF.

Here the CDR3 DNA reads TGTGCCAGCAGCTTAGACGCGGTGGGGGCACAAGAGACCCAGTACTTC. Translating gives CASSLDAVGAQETQYF. The chain carries TRBV11-2 and TRBJ2-5, with a weak D call TRBD1 (6 bases). This CDR3 is 16 amino acids long. Trimming shortened V by 0 bases and J by 2 bases, and 13 bases separated the two germline ends. Germline CDR1 is SGHAT and CDR2 is FQNNGV.

This clone was detected a few times. This sequence joins TRBV19 and TRBJ2-2; 8 nucleotides match TRBD1. The CDR3 is 14 residues long. V gave up 10 bases and J gave up 5 bases; unmatched junction bases: 9. The germline gives CDR1 LNHDA, CDR2 SQIVND (reference sequence). CDR3 sequence (DNA): TGTGCCACGGAACAGGACAGGGAAACCGGGGAGCTGTTTTTT. Residues: CATEQDRETGELFF. The full variable domain, its missing parts supplied by reference TRBV19 and TRBJ2-2, is DGGITQSPKYLFRKEGQNVTLSCEQNLNHDAMYWYRQDPGQGLRLIYYSQIVNDFQKGDIAEGYSVSREKKESFPLTVTSAQKNPTAFYLCATEQDRETGELFFGEGSRLTVL.

A single count supports this clone. The CDR3 nucleotides read TGTGCCAGCAGTTTACCCCCGGGGACAGATACGCAGTATTTT. This translates into CASSLPPGTDTQYF. The rearrangement uses TRBV28 and TRBJ2-3; D possibly corresponds to TRBD2 (5 bases). Germline values: CDR1 MDHEN, CDR2 SYDVKM. The CDR3 runs 14 residues. V lost 2 bases to trimming and J lost 3 bases, with 9 bases between them. Variable domain in full (rest from reference TRBV28 and TRBJ2-3): DVKVTQSSRYLVKRTGEKVFLECVQDMDHENMFWYRQDPGLGLRLIYFSYDVKMKEKGDIPEGYSVSREKKERFSLILESASTNQTSMYLCASSLPPGTDTQYFGPGTRLTVL.

This clone was seen once. The chain carries TRBV6-5 and TRBJ2-3; D is perhaps TRBD2 (7 bases). Germline CDR1 reads MNHEY; CDR2 reads SVGAGI. The CDR3 is 13 amino acids. The V end lost 7 bases, the J end lost 1 base, and 9 bases lay between the germline ends. The CDR3 here is CASMGGRTDTQYF. The DNA of the CDR3 is TGTGCCAGCATGGGGGGGCGCACAGATACGCAGTATTTT.

This chain joins TRBV9 and TRBJ1-2; D may be TRBD1 (5 bases). The length of the CDR3 is 14 residues. The V end was cut by 0 bases, the J end by 7 bases, with 13 bases between. Looked up from germline, CDR1 is SGDLS and CDR2 is YYNGEE. CDR3 in amino acids: CASSVAQGMGGYTF. CDR3 nucleotide sequence: TGTGCCAGCAGCGTAGCTCAGGGTATGGGTGGCTACACCTTC. The whole variable domain, filled in from reference TRBV9 and TRBJ1-2, reads DSGVTQTPKHLITATGQRVTLRCSPRSGDLSVYWYQQSLDQGLQFLIQYYNGEERAKGNILERFSAQQFPDLHSELNLSSLELGDSALYFCASSVAQGMGGYTFGSGTRLTVV.

The V gene is TRBV4-2, the J gene TRBJ1-2; D gene unclear. From germline, CDR1 is LGHNA and CDR2 YNFKEQ. The CDR3 contains 15 residues. The ends were cut back, 1 base at V and 6 bases at J, with 15 bases in the middle. CDR3 nucleotides: TGTGCCAGCAGCCAAGGACTGGTGGAAGGAAATGGCTACACCTTC. As protein: CASSQGLVEGNGYTF.

This clone has a handful of counts. The genes are TRBV4-3 and TRBJ2-1, with a possible D match to TRBD2 (7 bases). This CDR3 is built from 16 residues. The ends were cut back, 0 bases at V and 4 bases at J, with 13 bases in the middle. Per the germline V gene, CDR1 is LGHNA and CDR2 is YSLEER. The CDR3 is CASSQDGGARYNEQFF. For the CDR3, the DNA is TGCGCCAGCAGCCAAGATGGGGGGGCGCGGTACAATGAGCAGTTCTTC.

The J gene is TRBJ2-2, the V gene TRBV6-6; tentative D call: TRBD1 (5 bases). This CDR3 has 16 residues. Germline V gene lookup returns CDR1 MNHNY and CDR2 SVGAGI (reference sequence). The V and J ends lost 8 bases and 6 bases respectively, with 22 bases between them. The DNA for the CDR3 is TGTGCCAGCTTCCGGAGCCAGGGCGGACGGTCCGGGGAGCTGTTTTTT. This translates into CASFRSQGGRSGELFF.

The chain has TRBV19 and TRBJ1-2; 9 nucleotides line up with TRBD1. Germline assignment: CDR1 LNHDA and CDR2 SQIVND (reference sequence). This CDR3 region has 14 residues. With V trimmed by 5 bases and J by 8 bases, 9 bases remained unmatched. CDR3 sequence (DNA): TGTGCCAGTAGTCCTGACAGGGGGAGTTGGGGCTACACCTTC. Amino acid sequence: CASSPDRGSWGYTF. Based on the CDR3 plus reference TRBV19 and TRBJ1-2, the full variable domain is DGGITQSPKYLFRKEGQNVTLSCEQNLNHDAMYWYRQDPGQGLRLIYYSQIVNDFQKGDIAEGYSVSREKKESFPLTVTSAQKNPTAFYLCASSPDRGSWGYTFGSGTRLTVV.

The chain couples TRBV27 to TRBJ2-2, with TRBD2 matching over 14 bases. The ends lost 5 bases at V and 5 bases at J; junction bases unmatched: 7. Germline V gene sequence: CDR1 MNHEY, CDR2 SMNVEV (reference sequence). The CDR3 is 17 amino acids. The CDR3: CASSPTSGGARTGELFF. CDR3 nucleotide sequence: TGTGCCAGCAGTCCGACTAGCGGGGGGGCAAGGACCGGGGAGCTGTTTTTT.

J is TRBJ2-7 and V is TRBV29-1, with 8 bases aligning to TRBD2. Trimming cost V 3 bases and J 2 bases; bases outside gene matches: 9. This CDR3 is built from 15 residues. Germline V gene sequence: CDR1 SQVTM, CDR2 ANQGSEA. CDR3 protein: CSVEGYSGATYEQYF. CDR3 sequence (DNA): TGCAGCGTTGAGGGTTATAGCGGGGCAACCTACGAGCAGTACTTC.

V and J are TRBV28 and TRBJ2-2, with 15 bases lining up with TRBD2. Germline trimming cut 2 bases from V and 7 bases from J; bases unmatched to any gene: 5. Germline assignment: CDR1 MDHEN and CDR2 SYDVKM. This CDR3 spans 17 amino acids. The CDR3 protein is CASSLTGTSGRIGELFF. DNA for the CDR3: TGTGCCAGCAGTTTAACCGGGACTAGCGGGAGGATCGGGGAGCTGTTTTTT.

V gene TRBV11-2 combines with J gene TRBJ1-4; no clear D. V gave up 3 bases and J gave up 3 bases, with 8 bases separating them. Germline CDR1 and CDR2: SGHAT and FQNNGV. This CDR3 is 14 amino acids long. DNA for the CDR3: TGTGCCAGCAGCTTGTTACAGTCTAATGAAAAACTGTTTTTT. Protein product: CASSLLQSNEKLFF.

The V gene is TRBV6-5, the J gene TRBJ1-1; a weak D match, TRBD1 (5 bases). The CDR3 sequence is 15 residues long. With 2 bases removed from V and 4 bases from J, the gap between germline ends came to 14 bases. Looked up from germline, CDR1 is MNHEY and CDR2 is SVGAGI. CDR3 coding DNA: TGTGCCAGCAGTTACACGGGGGTTCGAGGCACTGAAGCTTTCTTT. Amino acids: CASSYTGVRGTEAFF.

V is TRBV9 and J is TRBJ2-3; TRBD2 aligns across 16 bases. The CDR3 runs to 20 residues. The V and J ends lost 3 bases and 5 bases, in that order; junction bases with no gene match: 15. Germline lookup yields CDR1 SGDLS and CDR2 YYNGEE. CDR3 DNA sequence: TGTGCCAGCAGCGCATCGACGGGACTAGCGGGAGGGACCCCTGAAGATACGCAGTATTTT. It specifies CASSASTGLAGGTPEDTQYF.